The 9 T cell receptor beta chains in this list originate from one sample, sequenced in a study of cytomegalovirus exposure and HLA in healthy donors. The PCR had 60 Vbeta and 13 Jbeta primers. Produced via immunoSEQ multiplex PCR; TCRdb's table is partial and in-frame only. In all, the sample yields tens of thousands of clones. Source material: PBMCs. These receptor sequences come from a woman aged 35 to 49 in good health and CMV-seronegative.

The gene calls are TRBV6-5 and TRBJ1-2; possible D gene TRBD1, 5 bases. The CDR3 is 16 residues long. The germline V gene encodes CDR1 MNHEY and CDR2 SVGAGI. With 0 bases removed from V and 6 bases from J, the gap between germline ends came to 17 bases. The CDR3 loop is CASSYSKEGRGNGYTF. CDR3 nucleotides: TGTGCCAGCAGTTACTCAAAGGAGGGGCGAGGAAATGGCTACACCTTC.

This chain links TRBV5-1 with TRBJ1-6; 9 bases align to TRBD1. This CDR3 spans 16 amino acids. V lost 2 bases to trimming and J lost 9 bases; unmatched junction nucleotides: 9. Germline CDR1 and CDR2: SGHRS and YFSETQ. The CDR3 protein is CASSFRQGDGGSPLHF. CDR3 DNA sequence: TGCGCCAGCAGCTTCCGACAGGGGGATGGAGGTTCACCCCTCCACTTT.

The chain links TRBV15 to TRBJ2-1; D remains ambiguous. The CDR3 sequence is 11 residues long. CDR1 and CDR2 from the germline V gene are LNHNV and YYDKDF (reference sequence). Trimming took off 6 bases at V and 6 bases at J, with 6 bases between the two ends. The CDR3 nucleotides are TGTGCCACCAGGACACTCAATGAGCAGTTCTTC. Translated, it gives CATRTLNEQFF.

V and J are TRBV7-9 and TRBJ1-6; D may be TRBD1 (6 bases). From germline, CDR1 is SEHNR and CDR2 FQNEAQ (reference sequence). V was shortened by 4 bases and J by 9 bases, with 13 bases between the two germline ends. CDR3 size: 14 residues. In DNA, the CDR3 is TGTGCCAGCAGCTCTACAGGGATGGGTTCACCCCTCCACTTT. This translates into CASSSTGMGSPLHF.

The chain recombines TRBV30 with TRBJ2-1; D is undetermined. Trimming shortened V by 2 bases and J by 5 bases, and 4 bases separated the two germline ends. Germline V gives CDR1 GTSNPN, CDR2 SVGIG (reference sequence). The CDR3 extends over 11 amino acids. This chain's CDR3 is CAWSTDNEQFF. CDR3 coding DNA: TGTGCCTGGAGTACAGACAATGAGCAGTTCTTC.

V gene TRBV9 combines with J gene TRBJ1-1, with D perhaps matching TRBD1 (6 bases). Germline V lookup: CDR1 SGDLS, CDR2 YYNGEE. With 6 bases removed from V and 0 bases from J, the gap between germline ends came to 24 bases. This CDR3 has 18 residues. CDR3 sequence (DNA): TGTGCCAGCAAGACCGCCGCAGGGGATGTTTACGTGAACACTGAAGCTTTCTTT. The encoded protein is CASKTAAGDVYVNTEAFF.

The rearrangement joins TRBV29-1 to TRBJ2-2, with D possibly matching TRBD1 (5 bases). Germline V lookup: CDR1 SQVTM, CDR2 ANQGSEA. V was trimmed by 6 bases and J by 3 bases, leaving 14 bases between them. There are 14 residues in the CDR3. CDR3 loop: CSVGPQGDTGELFF. Here the CDR3 DNA reads TGCAGCGTCGGACCTCAAGGGGACACCGGGGAGCTGTTTTTT.

This rearrangement joins TRBV13 to TRBJ2-1; 9 bases align to TRBD2. The CDR3 runs to 17 residues. Germline V gene data show CDR1 as PRHDT and CDR2 as FYEKMQ (reference sequence). With V trimmed by 1 base and J by 2 bases, 6 bases remained unmatched. The CDR3 coding sequence is TGTGCCAGCAGCTTAGCGAGTCTAGCGGGGCCCTACAATGAGCAGTTCTTC. The encoded protein is CASSLASLAGPYNEQFF.

The rearrangement joins TRBV9 to TRBJ2-1, with D unresolved. The CDR3 has 12 residues. Trimming took 6 bases from V and 5 from J, leaving 9 bases between them. Germline CDR1 and CDR2: SGDLS and YYNGEE. CDR3 coding DNA: TGTGCCAGCATGGGCTACAACAATGAGCAGTTCTTC. This sequence encodes CASMGYNNEQFF.